The entry below gives a single T cell receptor beta chain sequence along with its context. The target of this receptor is not known. No base quality information exists; no much larger clone differs at one position. This sample is drawn from a study of cytomegalovirus exposure and HLA in healthy donors (dated by TCRdb to 2015 to 2018). About the full investigation: An earlier analysis of about 530 of the donors reported 276 Gb of sequence data and 117 million unique TCR beta sequences obtained from about 200 million T cells. Approximately 300 gigabases of sequencing data and about 92 million unique TCR sequences made up an early release that covered several hundred HLA-typed donors. Among the approximately 400 genotyped donors, 81% belonged to the genetic ancestry cluster associated with self-reported Caucasian donors. The study was designed to test whether signatures of past pathogen exposure could be identified by cataloging public T cell receptors. The study profiled the T cell repertoires of hundreds of subjects by immunosequencing and related them to cytomegalovirus serostatus. A separate validation cohort of over a hundred different subjects was used in addition to the approximately 700-subject first cohort. To predict cytomegalovirus infection status, the study brought together high-throughput TCR immunosequencing, statistical association of individual TCRs with disease status, and machine learning. To study patterns of TCR occurrence, a later analysis re-analyzed previously published TCR beta repertoires from more than 550 donors and added high-resolution HLA genotyping. Rather than drawing on any new phenotypic data, the later analysis identified candidate immune exposures from TCR beta sequences and the way those sequences occurred across donors. An earlier analysis of 500 to 650 of the donors applied high-throughput TCR beta sequencing to assess whether each TCR beta V gene segment acted as functional or pseudogenic. Donor age, sex, ethnicity and CMV serostatus were collected together with the repertoire data. Genome-wide SNP genotypes for about 60% of the roughly 670 donors were used in a later genetic analysis, which treated that subset as a discovery cohort. All discovery cohort repertoires had been generated on a single sequencing platform. Both class I and class II loci were covered by HLA typing, at four-digit resolution. Typing coverage differed by locus: A, B, C, DRB1 and DQB1 were typed in about 620-630 donors, DQA1 in 522, DPA1 in nearly 610, and DPB1 in 472. A handful of DR-DQ haplotypes were handled as single units for association and clustering because linkage in the cohort was strong. Among a few hundred genotyped donors of the cohort, an average of about 240,000 unique TCR beta nucleotide sequences were sequenced per donor, around 20% of them non-productive.

Broader findings and caveats from the paper: According to a later analysis, TCR association rates differed among HLA loci, with DRB1 alleles showing the most associated TCRs and HLA-C alleles showing the fewest. Because counts were too low, roughly 17 rarely observed V segments, including chromosome 9 orphons, were left out of the earlier analysis of approximately 580 of the donors. According to a later analysis, parvovirus B19, influenza, CMV and Epstein-Barr virus appeared linked to several top co-occurrence clusters. A further reported finding was that TCR beta sequences accurately predicted the HLA-A and HLA-B alleles for most subjects in the first cohort. HLA typing was unavailable for some donors at each locus, so association tests used only the typed subset. In the study, around 160 TCR beta chains were listed as associated with cytomegalovirus. In a later analysis, HLA-associated TCR beta chains were found to be more clonally expanded and to have lower generation probabilities than equally common non-associated chains. Cytomegalovirus status was reported to be diagnosed by the classifier with high specificity and sensitivity in both the original and validation cohorts. Across donors, most TCR sequences were observed very rarely, whereas some public TCRs were present in many individuals. Presence/absence analyses assumed roughly uniform sequencing depth across donors, an assumption that may not hold. At a false discovery rate of 0.05, a later analysis linked around 15,000 TCR beta sequences to specific HLA alleles. According to a later genetic analysis, donors in an Asian-associated ancestry cluster had fewer N-insertions in productive TCRs than the roughly 700-donor mean. A later genetic analysis associated a missense DCLRE1C variant with V-gene and J-gene trimming of TCR beta chains, and an independent cohort replicated the association. Correlated functional status among segregating V segments might be attributable to linkage disequilibrium, but an unknown experimental factor could not be ruled out. Assigning TCR associations to individual alleles was difficult when HLA alleles, especially DR and DQ, strongly co-occurred. A later analysis found that most CMV-associated TCR beta chains appeared HLA-restricted, with HLA associations seemingly driven largely by CMV exposure. The authors suggested that the approach could potentially be extended to other disease states and immunological phenotypes. Only TCR beta chains were sequenced in this cohort, and the absence of alpha or paired-chain data limited detectable features. A few of the identified cytomegalovirus-associated TCR beta chains were confirmed in vitro to be specific for cytomegalovirus antigens. A cluster of highly shared sequence variants was judged likely to be a technical artifact of the sequencing pipeline. Immune exposure information for the cohort was limited to CMV serostatus. In an earlier analysis of approximately 590 of the donors, most TCR beta V segments were observed in productive rearrangements about 87% or about 30% of the time, broadly matching IMGT annotations. Some IMGT-functional V segments, including TRBV6-2 and TRBV6-3, could not be told apart with the 87-base-pair reads, so those segments were excluded.

The cohort consisted of 666 healthy bone marrow donors. At the time of sampling, all cohort members were nominally healthy, though unrecorded immune exposures were likely present. The donor tested CMV seropositive, placing the donor among the 289 seropositive members of the cohort. A peripheral blood sample was provided by each donor, and peripheral blood mononuclear cells were used for TCR beta sequencing. The Qiagen DNeasy Blood Extraction Kit was used to extract genomic DNA from the blood cell samples. Measured from the cysteine to the phenylalanine, the CDR3 is 15 residues long. Here the CDR3 DNA is all that survives: 45 bases in frame from base 1. Trimming accounts for 5 bases at V and 2 bases at J, while the number of junction bases matched to no gene is 6. Taken from the germline V gene (reference sequence), the CDR1 and CDR2 loops are SGHNT and YYREEE. Library preparation used the immunoSEQ multiplex PCR assay. A mixture of 60 forward primers for TCR Vbeta segments and 13 reverse primers for TCR Jbeta segments was used in the multiplex PCR. The CDR3 region of rearranged TCR beta genes was amplified from genomic DNA with a multiplex PCR assay. The amplified TCR beta libraries were sequenced on the Illumina HiSeq System as 87-base-pair reads. As for the authors' bioinformatics: A later analysis tallied around 87 million unique TCR beta chains across the 640 or so repertoires, and some 10 million of those chains were shared by two or more donors. To remove PCR and sequencing errors, raw reads were error-corrected and collapsed into unique sequences using a nearest-neighbor algorithm that merged closely related sequences. Alignment of CDR3 sequences to IMGT reference sequences was used to assign V, D and J gene segments. For a sequence to be retained, at least a six-nucleotide match to both a V gene segment and a J gene segment was required. Rearrangements were called productive when the CDR3 lacked stop codons and stayed in frame with V and J; all others were non-productive. Following IMGT convention, CDR3 was defined as the stretch from the second conserved V-encoded cysteine up to the conserved J-encoded phenylalanine. In an earlier analysis of 550 to 650 of the donors, sequences lacking an unambiguous match to a single V gene segment were excluded. An earlier analysis of a few hundred of the donors called V segments functional above 56.7% productive rearrangements and segregating when the between-donor standard deviation exceeded 5%. To diagnose cytomegalovirus status from the catalog of TCR beta chain sequences, a statistical classification framework was built. A later analysis assigned V and J genes by comparing TCR nucleotide sequences with IMGT/GENE-DB human TR gene sequences. A later analysis assigned CDR3 sequences and most-parsimonious VDJ recombination scenarios with the TCRdist pipeline. In a later analysis, each TCR beta chain was defined by its CDR3 amino acid sequence together with its V-gene family, and reads without a unique V-gene family were excluded. As a way to deal with suspected cross-contamination and a sequencing artifact, a later analysis dropped approximately 590 nucleotide sequences that were highly shared and had low generation probability. In a later analysis, a clonal expansion index was calculated for each public chain from normalized within-repertoire ranks of inferred template counts. A later analysis computed generation probabilities with a VDJ recombination model fitted to out-of-frame rearrangements, and checked the results against IGoR. In a later analysis, hypergeometric tests were used to score TCR-TCR, TCR-HLA and TCR-CMV co-occurrence, with a repertoire-size bias correction applied to TCR pairs. To estimate false discovery rates, a later analysis permuted the HLA or CMV assignments 20 times. In a later analysis, co-occurring TCRs were grouped using DBSCAN, and TCRdist sequence similarity was added for clustering within HLA-allele-positive subsets. Repertoires with fewer than 30,000 or more than 120,000 public chains were left out of co-occurrence clustering, as were five repertoires with anomalous nucleotide sharing. TCRdb took over this immuneACCESS table, retaining in-frame rearrangements with V and J assigned. Such tables are incomplete; in checked studies, under half of the missing clones stem from an unresolved V gene, and the remainder is unexplained. The DNA gave D and trimming, while V, J and clone size come from that table. Present in this sample are fewer than 250,000 clones, 82% of which were seen just once. About 6% of the sample lies in the top ten.

The chain employs TRBV5-4 and TRBJ2-1; 8 middle bases align to TRBD2. Sequenced material: PBMCs. This TCR was sampled from a man aged 40-49 years in good health and CMV-seropositive. The DNA is as follows: TGTGCCAGCAGGGGGGGACTAGGGGCCTACAATGAGCAGTTCTTC. This yields the protein CASRGGLGAYNEQFF.